Sequencing of this T cell receptor beta chain was carried out in a study of early T cells in non-severe SARS-CoV-2 infection. Notes on this clonotype: Its cognate antigen is unknown.

Unique molecular identifiers were attached to individual cDNA molecules. TCRdb passed the 5' RACE reads through MiXCR, listing each CDR3 protein once. Counted here are around 67,000 distinct CDR3 sequences, roughly 10% occurring once; the ten biggest clones make up less than 7%. Overall study findings and caveats: Using VDJdb, the matching emphasized anti-spike CD8 responses while missing private and CD4 specificities.

Trimming took off 2 bases at V and 10 bases at J, with 11 bases between the two ends. The CDR3 covers 11 residues. The germline V gene has CDR1 SQVTM and CDR2 ANQGSEA. The receptor was isolated from an adult who was a healthcare worker with PCR-confirmed SARS-CoV-2 infection or an uninfected control (not recorded which). Sequences were obtained from whole blood. V and J are TRBV29-1 and TRBJ1-1, with D uncertain. The CDR3 loop reads CSVERSLGAFF. The CDR3 nucleotides read TGCAGCGTTGAAAGGAGCTTAGGAGCTTTCTTT.